Presented here are 4 T cell receptor beta chains from one specimen sequenced in a study of blood T cell repertoires in COVID-19. TCRdb keeps only in-frame clones here, not all; method: immunoSEQ multiplex PCR. Altogether 150,000 to 200,000 clones are present, around 84% being singletons, with the ten largest covering approximately 14%. The specimen sequenced was peripheral blood. All receptors come from a woman aged 70-85 years with COVID-19, enrolled during active disease.

V and J are TRBV5-4 and TRBJ1-3; no clear D gene. The CDR3 runs to 15 residues. Germline lookup yields CDR1 SGHNT and CDR2 YYREEE (reference sequence). V was trimmed by 4 bases and J by 2 bases, leaving 13 bases between them. CDR3 amino acids: CASSPAGSAGNTIYF. For the CDR3, the DNA is TGTGCCAGCAGCCCGGCCGGGAGTGCTGGAAACACCATATATTTT. Using reference TRBV5-4 and TRBJ1-3 for the parts outside the CDR3, the full variable domain is ETGVTQSPTHLIKTRGQQVTLRCSSQSGHNTVSWYQQALGQGPQFIFQYYREEENGRGNFPPRFSGLQFPNYSSELNVNALELDDSALYLCASSPAGSAGNTIYFGEGSWLTVV.

The chain is built from TRBV30 and TRBJ2-3; D is perhaps TRBD1 (6 bases). In germline, CDR1 is GTSNPN, CDR2 SVGIG (reference sequence). The CDR3 runs to 13 residues. With 6 bases removed from V and 2 bases from J, the gap between germline ends came to 12 bases. In nucleotides, the CDR3 is TGTGCCTGCCCCAGGGGATACACAGATACGCAGTATTTT. As protein: CACPRGYTDTQYF.

This rearrangement joins TRBV27 to TRBJ2-2; D unresolved. The CDR3 length is 14 residues. V lost 5 bases to trimming and J lost 4 bases, with 11 bases between them. Germline-derived CDR1 and CDR2 are MNHEY and SMNVEV (reference sequence). The CDR3 is CASSRQLGTGELFF. In DNA form, the CDR3 reads TGTGCCAGCAGTCGACAATTGGGCACCGGGGAGCTGTTTTTT.

The CDR3 sequence is CASSSLGAPYF. As DNA, the CDR3 is TGTGCCAGCAGCTCTCTGGGAGCGCCGTATTTT. The chain recombines TRBV7-2 with TRBJ2-3; D is perhaps TRBD2 (5 bases). The CDR3 is 11 residues long. The germline V gene has CDR1 SGHTA and CDR2 FQGNSA. V was trimmed by 4 bases and J by 14 bases, leaving 13 bases between them. The whole variable domain, filled in from reference TRBV7-2 and TRBJ2-3, reads GAGVSQSPSNKVTEKGKDVELRCDPISGHTALYWYRQSLGQGLEFLIYFQGNSAPDKSGLPSDRFSAERTGGSVSTLTIQRTQQEDSAVYLCASSSLGAPYFGPGTRLTVL.